The rows below give T cell receptor beta chains drawn from one sample of a study of shared clonotypes between healthy human individuals. The data were produced by immunoSEQ multiplex PCR, yet TCRdb's version contains in-frame clones alone and is incomplete. The profile shows a few million clones, just over 90% of them singletons. The specimen was naive CD8+ T cells from PBMCs. These receptors all come from a man younger than 35 in good health. Some clones in this sample may be carry-over from other donors' samples. Each CDR3 is given without its conserved first and last residue. The D gene is left open where the match is weak.

j_call v_call d_call cdr3_aa
TRBJ2-4 TRBV2 . ASSEALVNIQY
TRBJ1-2 TRBV14 . ASSQVISYGYT
TRBJ1-1 TRBV10-3 TRBD1 AISGKTGGNEGNTEAF
TRBJ2-7 TRBV7-9 TRBD2 ASSHSTSGTSYEQY
TRBJ2-5 TRBV7-3 . ASSSAGSQY
TRBJ1-1 TRBV7-3 TRBD1 ASSSGTAVTEAF
TRBJ2-7 TRBV25-1 . ASSETGTYEQY
TRBJ2-7 TRBV28 TRBD1 ASSPGTGNSYEQY
TRBJ2-5 TRBV11-3 . ASSPTAGAGETQY
TRBJ2-5 TRBV9 . ASSPPSETQY
TRBJ1-2 TRBV27 TRBD1 ASSLAGGAGDGYT
TRBJ2-1 TRBV7-9 . ASSLEWWEDGEQF
TRBJ1-1 TRBV2 . ASAPNGQNTEAF
TRBJ2-2 TRBV6-5 TRBD1 ASSPGQGGTGELF